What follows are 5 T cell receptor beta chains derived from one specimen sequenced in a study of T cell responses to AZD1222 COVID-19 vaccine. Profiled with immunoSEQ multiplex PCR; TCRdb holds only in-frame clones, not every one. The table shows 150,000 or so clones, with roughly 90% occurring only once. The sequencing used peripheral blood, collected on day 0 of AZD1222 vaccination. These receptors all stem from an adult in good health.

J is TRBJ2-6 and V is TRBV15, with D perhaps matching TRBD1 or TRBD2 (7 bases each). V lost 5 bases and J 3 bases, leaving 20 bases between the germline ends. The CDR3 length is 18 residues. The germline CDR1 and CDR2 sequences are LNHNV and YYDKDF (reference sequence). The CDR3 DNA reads TGTGCCACCAGCGGCGGGGGACAGCCACGCGGTGGGGCCAACGTCCTGACTTTC. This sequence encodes CATSGGGQPRGGANVLTF. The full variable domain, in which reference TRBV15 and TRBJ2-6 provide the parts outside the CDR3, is DAMVIQNPRYQVTQFGKPVTLSCSQTLNHNVMYWYQQKSSQAPKLLFHYYDKDFNNEADTPDNFQSRRPNTSFCFLDIRSPGLGDTAMYLCATSGGGQPRGGANVLTFGAGSRLTVL.

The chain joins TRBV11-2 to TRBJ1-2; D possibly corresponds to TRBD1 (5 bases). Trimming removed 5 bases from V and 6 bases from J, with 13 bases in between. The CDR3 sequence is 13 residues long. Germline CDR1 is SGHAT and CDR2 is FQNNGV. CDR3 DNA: TGTGCCAGCAGCCCGGGACTATCCCATGGCTACACCTTC. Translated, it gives CASSPGLSHGYTF.

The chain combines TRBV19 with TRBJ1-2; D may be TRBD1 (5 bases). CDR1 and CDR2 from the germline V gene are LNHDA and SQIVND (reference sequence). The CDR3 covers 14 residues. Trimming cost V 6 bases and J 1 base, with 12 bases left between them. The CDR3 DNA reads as TGTGCCAGTAGCTATCTGGGGGATAACTATGGCTACACCTTC. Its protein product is CASSYLGDNYGYTF.

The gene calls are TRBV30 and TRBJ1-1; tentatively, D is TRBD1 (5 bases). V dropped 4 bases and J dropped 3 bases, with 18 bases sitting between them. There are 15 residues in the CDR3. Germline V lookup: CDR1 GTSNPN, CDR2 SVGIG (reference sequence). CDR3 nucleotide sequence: TGTGCCTGGAACTCCCCGGGGCAAGGCGACACTGAAGCTTTCTTT. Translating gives CAWNSPGQGDTEAFF.

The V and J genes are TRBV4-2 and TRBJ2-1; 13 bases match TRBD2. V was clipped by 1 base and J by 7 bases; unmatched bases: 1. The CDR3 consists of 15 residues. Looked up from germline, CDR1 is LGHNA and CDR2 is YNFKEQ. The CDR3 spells CASSQGTSGGNEQFF. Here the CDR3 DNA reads TGTGCCAGCAGCCAAGGGACTAGCGGGGGTAATGAGCAGTTCTTC.